This entry lists 28 T cell receptor beta chains sequenced from one sample in a study of shared clonotypes between healthy human individuals. Sequencing was performed with immunoSEQ multiplex PCR; in TCRdb, only in-frame clones are kept and a portion is missing. Altogether about 470,000 clones are present, roughly 80% being singletons, with the ten largest covering less than 15%. Sample: PBMCs. These receptors all come from a woman between 35 and 50 years old in good health. Some clones in this sample may be carry-over from other donors' samples.

The rearrangement joins TRBV4-1 to TRBJ2-5; 11 bases align to TRBD2. CDR1 and CDR2 (germline): MGHRA, YSYEKL. This CDR3 spans 16 amino acids. Unmatched junction bases numbered 9, after V lost 4 bases and J lost 5 bases. In nucleotides, the CDR3 is TGCGCCAGCAGCCTCGGGCTTAGCGGGAGGGTGGAGACCCAGTACTTC. Residues: CASSLGLSGRVETQYF.

The chain carries TRBV7-2 and TRBJ2-5, with D unclear. Germline assignment: CDR1 SGHTA and CDR2 FQGNSA. Trimming took 2 bases from V and 1 from J, leaving 8 bases between them. The CDR3 length is 14 residues. The CDR3 loop reads CASSLNPTQETQYF. The DNA of the CDR3 is TGTGCCAGCAGCTTAAACCCCACCCAAGAGACCCAGTACTTC.

To note about this clone: Different DNA sequences within this sample yield the same CDR3. The chain combines TRBV19 with TRBJ1-4; no clear D. Germline assignment: CDR1 LNHDA and CDR2 SQIVND (reference sequence). V shed 5 bases and J shed 0 bases, with 7 bases lying between them. The CDR3 spans 14 residues. CDR3 sequence: CASSPGATNEKLFF. In DNA, the CDR3 is TGTGCCAGTAGTCCAGGTGCAACTAATGAAAAACTGTTTTTT.

This clone was seen only a few times. The missing conserved phenylalanine or tryptophan at the end of this CDR3 makes a read error likely. The DNA is left out, because the CDR3 cannot be placed on it with certainty; the CDR3 is given as TCRdb lists it. This chain's CDR3 is CASSSSRGTGEVL. The genes are TRBV7-9 and TRBJ1-2; the table gives TRBD1 as D, unverified against the DNA. Germline lookup yields CDR1 SEHNR and CDR2 FQNEAQ (reference sequence). The CDR3 adds up to 13 amino acids, both ends counted.

The chain combines TRBV5-6 with TRBJ1-1; no firm D call. V was shortened by 6 bases and J by 1 base, with 16 bases between the two germline ends. CDR1 is SGHDT, CDR2 YYEEEE, per germline. This CDR3 comprises 15 residues. The CDR3 bases are TGTGCCAGCACCCACGGGGTACCTCCGAACACTGAAGCTTTCTTT. Translation gives CASTHGVPPNTEAFF.

Details on this clone: It differs at one base from a far larger clone, so likely a read error. The V and J genes are TRBV30 and TRBJ1-1; maybe TRBD1 (6 bases). Per the germline V gene, CDR1 is GTSNPN and CDR2 is SVGIG (reference sequence). The CDR3 runs 12 residues. The CDR3 is CAWGGGRSETFF. DNA for the CDR3: TGTGCCTGGGGCGGGGGGCGGTCTGAAACTTTCTTT. Complete variable domain (other parts from reference TRBV30 and TRBJ1-1): SQTIHQWPATLVQPVGSPLSLECTVEGTSNPNLYWYRQAAGRGLQLLFYSVGIGQISSEVPQNLSASRPQDRQFILSSKKLLLSDSGFYLCAWGGGRSETFFGQGTRLTVV.

The chain combines TRBV11-3 with TRBJ2-3, with unresolved D. Trimming took off 6 bases at V and 2 bases at J, with 15 bases between the two ends. CDR1 is SGHNT, CDR2 YENEEA, per germline. This CDR3 comprises 15 residues. The CDR3 here is CASSISAAYTDTQYF. In DNA form, the CDR3 reads TGTGCCAGCAGTATAAGTGCGGCCTACACAGATACGCAGTATTTT.

V and J are TRBV7-6 and TRBJ2-5; no clear D. Germline V lookup: CDR1 SGHVS, CDR2 FNYEAQ. Between the trimmed V and J ends, which lost 1 base and 5 bases, there was a span of 8 bases. The CDR3 consists of 13 residues. Here the CDR3 reads CASSLVHRETQYF. CDR3 in DNA: TGTGCCAGCAGCTTAGTGCATCGGGAGACCCAGTACTTC. The full variable domain, rest sourced from reference TRBV7-6 and TRBJ2-5, is GAGVSQSPRYKVTKRGQDVALRCDPISGHVSLYWYRQALGQGPEFLTYFNYEAQQDKSGLPNDRFSAERPEGSISTLTIQRTEQRDSAMYRCASSLVHRETQYFGPGTRLLVL.

In this sample, this clone turned up a few times. V and J are TRBV18 and TRBJ1-1; TRBD1 aligns across 8 bases. Trimming cost V 3 bases and J 7 bases; bases outside gene matches: 10. Germline-derived CDR1 and CDR2 are KGHSH and LQKENI. The CDR3 totals 15 residues. The CDR3 DNA sequence: TGTGCCAGCTCACCTCAATGGGACAGGACCGGTGAAGCTTTCTTT. Translation: CASSPQWDRTGEAFF.

The chain links TRBV27 to TRBJ2-3; D may be TRBD1 (6 bases). Per the germline V gene, CDR1 is MNHEY and CDR2 is SMNVEV (reference sequence). V shed 5 bases and J shed 5 bases, with 20 bases lying between them. The CDR3 has 16 amino acids. Here the CDR3 DNA reads TGTGCCAGCAGTACGGGGACACCCCATAGGGGAGATACGCAGTATTTT. It encodes CASSTGTPHRGDTQYF.

CDR3: CASSPSTGTDTQYF. DNA for the CDR3: TGTGCCAGCAGCCCCTCCACGGGCACAGATACGCAGTATTTT. This chain joins TRBV5-4 and TRBJ2-3; D gene unclear. This CDR3 comprises 14 residues. Trimming took off 4 bases at V and 1 base at J, with 10 bases between the two ends. Germline values: CDR1 SGHNT, CDR2 YYREEE (reference sequence). Using reference TRBV5-4 and TRBJ2-3 for the parts outside the CDR3, the full variable domain is ETGVTQSPTHLIKTRGQQVTLRCSSQSGHNTVSWYQQALGQGPQFIFQYYREEENGRGNFPPRFSGLQFPNYSSELNVNALELDDSALYLCASSPSTGTDTQYFGPGTRLTVL.

The genes are TRBV7-8 and TRBJ2-7, with 8 bases matching TRBD1. There are 14 residues in the CDR3. Unmatched junction bases numbered 8, after V lost 5 bases and J lost 5 bases. Germline V CDR1 and CDR2: SGHVS, FQNEAQ. The CDR3 bases are TGTGCCAGCAGCCAGCTGGACAGGGTCCACGAGCAGTACTTC. It yields the protein CASSQLDRVHEQYF.

The V and J genes are TRBV28 and TRBJ2-4; a weak D match, TRBD2 (5 bases). Germline V gene lookup returns CDR1 MDHEN and CDR2 SYDVKM. The CDR3 runs 14 residues. V was pared by 5 bases and J by 3 bases, with 11 bases between. CDR3 residues: CASSLSGYKNIQYF. The CDR3 bases are TGTGCCAGCAGTCTCTCGGGGTACAAAAACATTCAGTACTTC. Variable domain in full (rest from reference TRBV28 and TRBJ2-4): DVKVTQSSRYLVKRTGEKVFLECVQDMDHENMFWYRQDPGLGLRLIYFSYDVKMKEKGDIPEGYSVSREKKERFSLILESASTNQTSMYLCASSLSGYKNIQYFGAGTRLSVL.

This clone was counted a single time. The chain employs TRBV28 and TRBJ2-7; 7 nucleotides match TRBD1. Trimming took 7 bases from V and 0 from J; bases not matched to a gene: 6. From germline, CDR1 is MDHEN and CDR2 SYDVKM. The CDR3 is 14 residues long. CDR3: CASTPTGTSYEQYF. The CDR3 DNA is TGTGCCAGCACGCCGACAGGGACCTCCTACGAGCAGTACTTC.

The J gene is TRBJ1-4, the V gene TRBV7-2, with 7 bases matching TRBD1. The V segment lost 1 base and the J segment 8 bases; nucleotides outside the gene matches: 7. Per germline, CDR1 SGHTA and CDR2 FQGNSA. The CDR3 contains 15 residues. In DNA, the CDR3 is TGTGCCAGCAGCTTAGTTGGCAGGGGGAGAGAAAAACTGTTTTTT. Residues: CASSLVGRGREKLFF.

The chain recombines TRBV9 with TRBJ2-7; a weak D match, TRBD2 (6 bases). The CDR3 extends over 13 amino acids. Trimming took 0 bases from V and 7 from J, leaving 11 bases between them. Germline V lookup: CDR1 SGDLS, CDR2 YYNGEE. The CDR3 sequence: CASSVAGEGEQYF. DNA for the CDR3: TGTGCCAGCAGCGTAGCGGGAGAAGGGGAGCAGTACTTC.

A word on this clone: Other DNA sequences in this sample translate to the same CDR3. The chain couples TRBV18 to TRBJ2-5, with D maybe TRBD2 (5 bases). The CDR3 extends over 14 amino acids. Germline CDR1 and CDR2: KGHSH and LQKENI. V lost 2 bases, J lost 0 bases, and 7 bases lay in between. The CDR3 protein is CASSPTGDQETQYF. The CDR3 nucleotides read TGTGCCAGCTCACCAACCGGGGACCAAGAGACCCAGTACTTC.

This chain connects TRBV2 to TRBJ2-2; TRBD2 matches at 8 bases. V shed 2 bases, J shed 1 base, and the junction held 3 bases outside the gene matches. This CDR3 comprises 16 residues. Germline V gives CDR1 SNHLY, CDR2 FYNNEI. The CDR3 spells CASSEWLAGNTGELFF. CDR3 coding DNA: TGTGCCAGCAGTGAATGGCTAGCGGGGAACACCGGGGAGCTGTTTTTT.

The chain couples TRBV7-3 to TRBJ1-2; D gene uncertain. The CDR3 runs to 14 residues. Trimming stripped 2 bases from V and 4 bases from J, with 11 bases between. Germline V lookup: CDR1 SGHTA, CDR2 FQGTGA. The CDR3: CASSLSPGGYGYTF. CDR3 coding DNA: TGTGCCAGCAGCTTATCCCCGGGTGGCTATGGCTACACCTTC.

V is TRBV18 and J is TRBJ2-1, with 9 bases that match TRBD2. CDR1 and CDR2 from the germline V gene are KGHSH and LQKENI. The CDR3 is made up of 15 amino acids. V lost 1 base, J lost 9 bases, and 7 bases stayed unmatched. CDR3 sequence reads: CASSPLRTSDSEQFF. The DNA for the CDR3 is TGTGCCAGCTCACCACTCAGGACTAGCGATTCTGAGCAGTTCTTC.

The CDR3: CATSRDRSVAGRDNEQFF. DNA of the CDR3: TGTGCCACCAGCAGAGATAGGAGTGTAGCGGGCCGGGACAATGAGCAGTTCTTC. The J gene is TRBJ2-1, the V gene TRBV15, with TRBD2 matching 7 bases. J lost 5 bases, V lost 0 bases, and 13 bases had no gene match. CDR1 and CDR2 (germline): LNHNV, YYDKDF (reference sequence). The CDR3 sequence is 18 residues long.

J is TRBJ1-1 and V is TRBV7-2, with 9 bases aligning to TRBD1. This CDR3 has 13 amino acids. V was clipped by 5 bases and J by 6 bases; unmatched bases: 4. The germline gives CDR1 SGHTA, CDR2 FQGNSA. The CDR3 loop is CASSVDRGAEAFF. The CDR3 nucleotides are TGTGCCAGCAGCGTCGACAGGGGGGCTGAAGCTTTCTTT.

The chain combines TRBV2 with TRBJ2-7; D is uncertain. The germline gives CDR1 SNHLY, CDR2 FYNNEI. The CDR3 runs to 13 residues. V lost 1 base and J 4 bases, leaving 8 bases between the germline ends. The CDR3 DNA is TGTGCCAGCAGTGAAGAGGTCAGTTACGAGCAGTACTTC. This translates into CASSEEVSYEQYF.

The chain joins TRBV30 to TRBJ2-5, with 9 bases matching TRBD2. The CDR3 has 13 residues. CDR1 and CDR2 (germline): GTSNPN, SVGIG (reference sequence). V lost 4 bases to trimming and J lost 0 bases; unmatched junction nucleotides: 0. The CDR3 DNA is TGTGCCTGGACTAGCGGGAACCAAGAGACCCAGTACTTC. It translates to CAWTSGNQETQYF. Full variable domain (remainder filled in from reference TRBV30 and TRBJ2-5): SQTIHQWPATLVQPVGSPLSLECTVEGTSNPNLYWYRQAAGRGLQLLFYSVGIGQISSEVPQNLSASRPQDRQFILSSKKLLLSDSGFYLCAWTSGNQETQYFGPGTRLLVL.

This clone has only a few counts. Different DNA sequences within this sample yield the same CDR3. The chain is built from TRBV28 and TRBJ1-1; 8 bases line up with TRBD1. Germline values: CDR1 MDHEN, CDR2 SYDVKM. Trimming removed 6 bases from V and 6 bases from J; junction bases left unmatched: 0. This CDR3 has 11 residues. In DNA form, the CDR3 reads TGTGCCAGCAGGGACAGGGCTGAAGCTTTCTTT. It is translated as CASRDRAEAFF.

This chain links TRBV9 with TRBJ1-3; D not certain. The CDR3 sequence is 12 residues long. V was trimmed by 5 bases and J by 1 base, leaving 4 bases between them. Germline loops: CDR1 SGDLS, CDR2 YYNGEE. The CDR3 loop reads CASRVSGNTIYF. The CDR3 region has the DNA TGTGCCAGCAGAGTTTCTGGAAACACCATATATTTT. The entire variable domain, with the rest obtained from reference TRBV9 and TRBJ1-3, is as follows: DSGVTQTPKHLITATGQRVTLRCSPRSGDLSVYWYQQSLDQGLQFLIQYYNGEERAKGNILERFSAQQFPDLHSELNLSSLELGDSALYFCASRVSGNTIYFGEGSWLTVV.

The V and J genes are TRBV30 and TRBJ2-1; 8 positions agree with TRBD2. Per germline, CDR1 GTSNPN and CDR2 SVGIG (reference sequence). This CDR3 comprises 17 residues. V was pared by 0 bases and J by 0 bases, with 7 bases of the junction left unmatched. This chain's CDR3 is CAWSVRAGEGSYNEQFF. The CDR3 region has the DNA TGTGCCTGGAGTGTACGAGCGGGAGAGGGCTCCTACAATGAGCAGTTCTTC. Looking up the rest from reference TRBV30 and TRBJ2-1 gives the full variable domain: SQTIHQWPATLVQPVGSPLSLECTVEGTSNPNLYWYRQAAGRGLQLLFYSVGIGQISSEVPQNLSASRPQDRQFILSSKKLLLSDSGFYLCAWSVRAGEGSYNEQFFGPGTRLTVL.

This chain links TRBV6-1 with TRBJ2-5, with D possibly being TRBD2 (6 bases). Germline V gene data show CDR1 as MNHNS and CDR2 as SASEGT. Trimming shortened V by 2 bases and J by 2 bases, and 9 bases separated the two germline ends. This CDR3 comprises 14 residues. The CDR3 sequence: CASSERRAQETQYF. The CDR3 DNA sequence: TGTGCCAGCAGTGAAAGGAGGGCACAAGAGACCCAGTACTTC.